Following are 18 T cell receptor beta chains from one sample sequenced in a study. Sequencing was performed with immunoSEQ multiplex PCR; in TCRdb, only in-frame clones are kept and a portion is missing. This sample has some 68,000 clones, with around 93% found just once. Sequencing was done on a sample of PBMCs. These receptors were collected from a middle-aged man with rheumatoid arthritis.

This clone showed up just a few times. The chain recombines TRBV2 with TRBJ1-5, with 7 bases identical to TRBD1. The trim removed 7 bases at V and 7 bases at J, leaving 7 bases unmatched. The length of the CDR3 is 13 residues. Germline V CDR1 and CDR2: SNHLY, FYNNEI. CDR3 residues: CASTPDRDQPQHF. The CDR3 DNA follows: TGTGCCAGCACCCCCGACAGGGACCAGCCCCAGCATTTT.

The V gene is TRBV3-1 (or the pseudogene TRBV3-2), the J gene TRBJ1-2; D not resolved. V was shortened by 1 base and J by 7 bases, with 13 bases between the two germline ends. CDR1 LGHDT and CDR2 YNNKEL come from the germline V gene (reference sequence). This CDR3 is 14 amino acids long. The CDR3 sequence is CASSQGTLSSGYTF. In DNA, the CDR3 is TGTGCCAGCAGCCAAGGGACCCTAAGTAGTGGCTACACCTTC.

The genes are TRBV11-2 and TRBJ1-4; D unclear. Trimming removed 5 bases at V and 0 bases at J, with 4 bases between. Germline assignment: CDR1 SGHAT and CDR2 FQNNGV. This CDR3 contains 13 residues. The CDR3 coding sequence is TGTGCCAGCAGCCTCCCAACTAATGAAAAACTGTTTTTT. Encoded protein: CASSLPTNEKLFF.

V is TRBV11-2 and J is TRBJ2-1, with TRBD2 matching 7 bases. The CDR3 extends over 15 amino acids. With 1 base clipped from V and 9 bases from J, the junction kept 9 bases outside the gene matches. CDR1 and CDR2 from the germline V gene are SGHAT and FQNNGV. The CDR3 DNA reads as TGTGCCAGCAGCTTAGCTCGCGGGAGAAACGGTGAGCAGTTCTTC. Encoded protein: CASSLARGRNGEQFF.

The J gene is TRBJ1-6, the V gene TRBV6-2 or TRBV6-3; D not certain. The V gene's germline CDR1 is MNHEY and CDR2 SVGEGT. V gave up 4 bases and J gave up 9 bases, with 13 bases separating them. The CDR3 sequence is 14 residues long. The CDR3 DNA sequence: TGTGCCAGCAGTTCCGGACTCCCCAGTTCACCCCTCCACTTT. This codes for CASSSGLPSSPLHF.

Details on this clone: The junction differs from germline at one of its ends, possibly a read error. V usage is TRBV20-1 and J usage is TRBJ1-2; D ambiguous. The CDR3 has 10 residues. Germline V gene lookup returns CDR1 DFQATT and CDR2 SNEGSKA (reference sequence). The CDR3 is CSARDPGYTF. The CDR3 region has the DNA TGCAGTGCGAGAGACCCCGGCTACACCTTC.

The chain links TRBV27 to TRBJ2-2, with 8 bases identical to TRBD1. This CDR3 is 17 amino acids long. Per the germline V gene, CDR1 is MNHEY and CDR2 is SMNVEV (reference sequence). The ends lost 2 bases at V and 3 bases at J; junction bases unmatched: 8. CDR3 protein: CASSLLFPTGDTGELFF. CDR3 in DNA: TGTGCCAGCAGTTTACTCTTCCCGACAGGGGACACCGGGGAGCTGTTTTTT.

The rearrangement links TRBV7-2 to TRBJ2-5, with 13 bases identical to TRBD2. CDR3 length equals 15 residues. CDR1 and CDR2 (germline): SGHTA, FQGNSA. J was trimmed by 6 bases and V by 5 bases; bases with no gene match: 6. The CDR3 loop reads CASSPGTSGEKTQYF. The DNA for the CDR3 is TGTGCCAGCAGCCCCGGGACTAGCGGGGAGAAGACCCAGTACTTC.

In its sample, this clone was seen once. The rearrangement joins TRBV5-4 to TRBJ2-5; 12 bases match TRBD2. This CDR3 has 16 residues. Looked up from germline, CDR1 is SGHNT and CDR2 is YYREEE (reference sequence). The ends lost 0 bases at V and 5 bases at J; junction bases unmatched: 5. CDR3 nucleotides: TGTGCCAGCAGCTTGGGACTAGCGGGAGATGTGGAGACCCAGTACTTC. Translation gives CASSLGLAGDVETQYF.

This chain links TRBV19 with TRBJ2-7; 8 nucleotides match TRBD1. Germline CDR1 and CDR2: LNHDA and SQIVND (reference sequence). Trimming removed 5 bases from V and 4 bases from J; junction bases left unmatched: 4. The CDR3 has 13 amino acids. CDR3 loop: CASSARQGYEQYF. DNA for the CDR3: TGTGCCAGTAGTGCCCGACAGGGGTACGAGCAGTACTTC.

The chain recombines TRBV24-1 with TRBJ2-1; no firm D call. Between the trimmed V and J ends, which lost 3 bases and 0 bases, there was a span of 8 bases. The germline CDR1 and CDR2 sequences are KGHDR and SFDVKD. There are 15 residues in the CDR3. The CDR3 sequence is CATSDGPSSYNEQFF. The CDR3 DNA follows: TGTGCCACCAGTGATGGTCCCAGCTCCTACAATGAGCAGTTCTTC.

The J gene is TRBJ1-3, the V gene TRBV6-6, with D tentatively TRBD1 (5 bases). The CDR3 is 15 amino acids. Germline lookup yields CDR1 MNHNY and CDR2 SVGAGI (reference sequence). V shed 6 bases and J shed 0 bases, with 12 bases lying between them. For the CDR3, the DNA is TGTGCCAGCAGACCCCGGGACCTCTCTGGAAACACCATATATTTT. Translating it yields CASRPRDLSGNTIYF.

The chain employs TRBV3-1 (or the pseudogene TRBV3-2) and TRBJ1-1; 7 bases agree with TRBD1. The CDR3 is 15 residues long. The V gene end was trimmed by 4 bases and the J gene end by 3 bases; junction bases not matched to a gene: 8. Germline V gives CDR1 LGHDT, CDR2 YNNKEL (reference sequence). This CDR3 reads CASSLRTGWDTEAFF. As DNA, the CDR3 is TGTGCCAGCAGCCTGCGGACAGGATGGGACACTGAAGCTTTCTTT.

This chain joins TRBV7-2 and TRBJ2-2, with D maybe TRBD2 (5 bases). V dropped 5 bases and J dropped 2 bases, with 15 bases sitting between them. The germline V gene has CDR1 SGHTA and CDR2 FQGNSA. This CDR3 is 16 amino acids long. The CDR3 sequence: CASSLEGTVNTGELFF. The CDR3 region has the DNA TGTGCCAGCAGCCTCGAGGGAACTGTAAACACCGGGGAGCTGTTTTTT.

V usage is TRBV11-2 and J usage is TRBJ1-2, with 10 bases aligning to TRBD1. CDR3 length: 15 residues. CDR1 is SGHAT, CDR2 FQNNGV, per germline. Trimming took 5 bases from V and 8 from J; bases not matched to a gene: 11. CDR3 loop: CASSPRRQGAGGYTF. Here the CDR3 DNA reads TGTGCCAGCAGCCCTCGGAGACAGGGGGCAGGCGGCTACACCTTC.

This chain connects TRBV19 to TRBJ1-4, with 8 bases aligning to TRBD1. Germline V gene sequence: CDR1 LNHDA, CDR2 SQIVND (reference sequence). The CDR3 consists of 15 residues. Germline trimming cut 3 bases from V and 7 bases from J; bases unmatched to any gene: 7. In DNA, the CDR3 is TGTGCCAGTAGTATCTTCAGGGGGCAAGGTGAAAAACTGTTTTTT. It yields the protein CASSIFRGQGEKLFF.

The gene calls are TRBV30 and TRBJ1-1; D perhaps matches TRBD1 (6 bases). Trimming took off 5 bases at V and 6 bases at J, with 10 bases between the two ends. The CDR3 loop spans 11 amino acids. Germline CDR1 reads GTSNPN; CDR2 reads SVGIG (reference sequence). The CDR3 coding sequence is TGTGCCTGGGGGGGCTCTTCTGAAGCTTTCTTT. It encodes CAWGGSSEAFF.

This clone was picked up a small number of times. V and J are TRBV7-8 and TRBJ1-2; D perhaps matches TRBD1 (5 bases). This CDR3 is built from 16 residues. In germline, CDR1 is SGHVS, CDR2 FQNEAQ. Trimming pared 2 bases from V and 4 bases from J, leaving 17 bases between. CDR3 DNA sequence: TGTGCCAGCAGCTTATCCTACAGGACCGTCTTCTATGGCTACACCTTC. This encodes CASSLSYRTVFYGYTF.